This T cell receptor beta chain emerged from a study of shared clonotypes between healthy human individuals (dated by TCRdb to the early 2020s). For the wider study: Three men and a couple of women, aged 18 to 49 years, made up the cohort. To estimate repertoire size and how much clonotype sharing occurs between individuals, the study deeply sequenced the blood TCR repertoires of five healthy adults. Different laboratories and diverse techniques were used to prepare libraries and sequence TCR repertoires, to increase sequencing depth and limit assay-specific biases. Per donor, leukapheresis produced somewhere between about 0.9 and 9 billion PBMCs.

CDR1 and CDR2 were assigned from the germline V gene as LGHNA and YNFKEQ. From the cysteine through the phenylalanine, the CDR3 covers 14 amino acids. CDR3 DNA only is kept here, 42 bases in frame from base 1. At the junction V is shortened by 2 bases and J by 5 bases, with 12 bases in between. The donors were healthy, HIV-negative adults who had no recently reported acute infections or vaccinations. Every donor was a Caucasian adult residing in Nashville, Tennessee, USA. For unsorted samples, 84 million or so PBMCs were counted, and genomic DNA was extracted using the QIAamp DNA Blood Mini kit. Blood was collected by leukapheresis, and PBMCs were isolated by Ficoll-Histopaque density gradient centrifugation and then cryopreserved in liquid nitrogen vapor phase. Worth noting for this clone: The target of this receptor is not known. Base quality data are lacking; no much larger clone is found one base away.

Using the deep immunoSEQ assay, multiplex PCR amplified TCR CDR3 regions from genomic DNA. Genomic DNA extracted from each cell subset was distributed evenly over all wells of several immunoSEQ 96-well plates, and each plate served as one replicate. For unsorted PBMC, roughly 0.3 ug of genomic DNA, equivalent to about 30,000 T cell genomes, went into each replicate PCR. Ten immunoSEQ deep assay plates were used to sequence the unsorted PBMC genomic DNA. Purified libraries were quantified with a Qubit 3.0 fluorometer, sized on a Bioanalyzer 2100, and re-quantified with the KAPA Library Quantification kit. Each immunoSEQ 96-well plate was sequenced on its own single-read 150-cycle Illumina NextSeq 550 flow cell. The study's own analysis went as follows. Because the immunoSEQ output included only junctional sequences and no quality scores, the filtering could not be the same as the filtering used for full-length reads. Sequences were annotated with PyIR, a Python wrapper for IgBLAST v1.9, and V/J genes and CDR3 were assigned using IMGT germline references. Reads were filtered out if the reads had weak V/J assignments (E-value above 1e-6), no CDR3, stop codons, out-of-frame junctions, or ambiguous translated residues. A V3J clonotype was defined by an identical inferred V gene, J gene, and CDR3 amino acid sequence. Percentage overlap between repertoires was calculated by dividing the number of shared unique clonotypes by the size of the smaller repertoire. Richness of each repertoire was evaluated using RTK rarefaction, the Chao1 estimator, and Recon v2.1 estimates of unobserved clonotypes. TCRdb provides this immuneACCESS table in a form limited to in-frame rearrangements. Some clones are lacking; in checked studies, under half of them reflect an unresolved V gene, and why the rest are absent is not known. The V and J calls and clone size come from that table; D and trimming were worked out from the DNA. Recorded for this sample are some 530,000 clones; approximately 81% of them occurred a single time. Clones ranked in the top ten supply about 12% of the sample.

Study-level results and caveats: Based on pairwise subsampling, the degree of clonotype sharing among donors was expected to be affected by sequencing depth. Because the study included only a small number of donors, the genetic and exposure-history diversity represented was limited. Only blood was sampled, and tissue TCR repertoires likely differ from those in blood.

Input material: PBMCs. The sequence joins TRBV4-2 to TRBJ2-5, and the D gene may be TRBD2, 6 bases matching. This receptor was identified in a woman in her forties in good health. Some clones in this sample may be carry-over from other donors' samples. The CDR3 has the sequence CASSQPGVSETQYF. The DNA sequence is TGTGCCAGCAGCCAACCGGGAGTAAGTGAGACCCAGTACTTC.